A selection of T cell receptor beta chains follows, all from one sample in a study of blood T cell repertoires in COVID-19. Data came from immunoSEQ multiplex PCR; TCRdb stores just in-frame clones and leaves some out. The repertoire consists of approximately 120,000 clones, with around nine tenths occurring once and the leading ten covering roughly 1.1%. The sample comprised peripheral blood. The receptors originated from a woman aged 80 or over with acute or convalescent COVID-19. Both conserved end residues are part of each CDR3. A D gene is named only where the DNA matches it firmly. Size tells how often a clone was seen (once, few, many) or the class of an expanded clone, and some rows leave it out.

d_gene: TRBD2
j_gene: TRBJ2-3
abundance: NA
v_gene: TRBV2
CDR3aa: CASSLRASGGTDTQYF
CDR3nt: TGTGCCAGCAGTCTTAGAGCTAGCGGGGGCACAGATACGCAGTATTTT

d_gene: NA
j_gene: TRBJ1-5
abundance: NA
v_gene: TRBV5-5
CDR3aa: CASSLRQLSNQPQHF
CDR3nt: TGTGCCAGCAGCTTACGACAGCTTTCCAATCAGCCCCAGCATTTT

d_gene: NA
j_gene: TRBJ2-1
abundance: NA
v_gene: TRBV5-3
CDR3aa: CARTPGGTGTSNEQFF
CDR3nt: TGTGCCAGAACCCCGGGCGGGACGGGGACCTCCAATGAGCAGTTCTTC

d_gene: TRBD2
j_gene: TRBJ2-3
abundance: NA
v_gene: TRBV5-4
CDR3aa: CASSLGGQVAGRTDTQYF
CDR3nt: TGTGCCAGCAGCTTGGGGGGCCAGGTAGCGGGGCGCACAGATACGCAGTATTTT

d_gene: NA
j_gene: TRBJ2-5
abundance: NA
v_gene: TRBV2
CDR3aa: CASSDPTEYQETQYF
CDR3nt: TGTGCCAGCAGTGATCCAACAGAGTACCAAGAGACCCAGTACTTC

d_gene: NA
j_gene: TRBJ2-3
abundance: NA
v_gene: TRBV4-3
CDR3aa: CASSQEFAELWTDTQYF
CDR3nt: TGCGCCAGCAGCCAAGAGTTTGCCGAACTATGGACAGATACGCAGTATTTT

d_gene: NA
j_gene: TRBJ2-7
abundance: NA
v_gene: TRBV6-1
CDR3aa: CASSEQGRVYEQYF
CDR3nt: TGTGCCAGCAGTGAACAGGGTAGGGTCTACGAGCAGTACTTC

d_gene: NA
j_gene: TRBJ2-5
abundance: NA
v_gene: TRBV15
CDR3aa: CATSRGDKQETQYF
CDR3nt: TGTGCCACCAGCAGAGGGGACAAACAAGAGACCCAGTACTTC

d_gene: TRBD1
j_gene: TRBJ2-5
abundance: once
v_gene: TRBV12-5
CDR3aa: CASGLGNRGRETQYF
CDR3nt: TGTGCTAGTGGTTTGGGGAACAGGGGGCGGGAGACCCAGTACTTC

d_gene: NA
j_gene: TRBJ1-4
abundance: NA
v_gene: TRBV7-9
CDR3aa: CASSLSGATNEKLFF
CDR3nt: TGTGCCAGCAGCCTCTCCGGGGCAACTAATGAAAAACTGTTTTTT

d_gene: NA
j_gene: TRBJ2-7
abundance: NA
v_gene: TRBV4-2
CDR3aa: CASSLQQGDHEQYF
CDR3nt: TGTGCCAGCAGCCTTCAACAGGGAGATCACGAGCAGTACTTC

d_gene: NA
j_gene: TRBJ1-1
abundance: NA
v_gene: TRBV27
CDR3aa: CASSPTTPQGKVTEAFF
CDR3nt: TGTGCCAGCAGTCCCACGACCCCGCAGGGGAAGGTCACTGAAGCTTTCTTT

d_gene: TRBD2
j_gene: TRBJ2-7
abundance: NA
v_gene: TRBV19
CDR3aa: CASSMDHSGRSDVGQYF
CDR3nt: TGTGCCAGTAGTATGGATCATAGCGGGAGGTCCGACGTGGGGCAGTACTTC